The present entry profiles one T cell receptor beta chain with its context. The ends were cut back, 1 base at V and 5 bases at J, with 23 bases in the middle. CDR3 length: 18 amino acids. Germline V gene sequence: CDR1 SGHAT, CDR2 FQNNGV. Time point: newly diagnosed GD, antithyroid drugs for less than 3 months. Extracted PBMC RNA gave rise to the TCR library. The data are from a study of regulatory T cells in long-lasting Graves disease. Sequencing libraries for TCR beta were prepared with iRepertoire HTBI primers and Arm-PCR of CDR3 regions. Each CDR3 protein is one row after TCRdb ran MiXCR on the multiplex PCR reads. The data hold some 410,000 distinct CDR3 sequences, with over 15% observed a single time. This sample also appeared in a second study, on T cells in Graves' hyperthyroidism and ophthalmopathy.

The chain uses TRBV11-2 and TRBJ2-5, with D perhaps assigned TRBD1 or TRBD2 (7 bases each). Source: peripheral blood mononuclear cells (PBMCs), taken at new diagnosis, from a patient treated with antithyroid drugs. The clonotype originates from a woman aged 25 to 39 with Graves disease. In DNA form, the CDR3 reads TGTGCCAGCAGCTTAGCCTCCCCAGGGGGGAGGGGTCGGGAGACCCAGTACTTC. It translates to CASSLASPGGRGRETQYF.